Listed below are T cell receptor beta chains from one sample, sequenced in a study of neurological immune-mediated disorders. TCRdb itself ran the 5' RACE reads through MiXCR, one entry per CDR3 protein. This sample has tens of thousands of distinct CDR3 sequences, with nearly 3.5% found just once. The sequencing input was PBMCs. All receptors come from a man aged 35-49 years with multiple sclerosis. Both conserved end residues are trimmed from each CDR3.

CDR3 protein: ASSLGGTGHYEQY
J gene: TRBJ2-7
V gene: TRBV7-6

CDR3 protein: ASSPGQGANQPQH
J gene: TRBJ1-5
V gene: TRBV18

CDR3 protein: ASSRGGTDTQY
J gene: TRBJ2-3
V gene: TRBV18

CDR3 protein: ASSYEGGPGEQY
J gene: TRBJ2-7
V gene: TRBV6-6

CDR3 protein: ASSLGGQANTEAF
J gene: TRBJ1-1
V gene: TRBV5-1

CDR3 protein: ASSPRDNLPESTYEQY
J gene: TRBJ2-7
V gene: TRBV6-5

CDR3 protein: ASSLGLLPSTDTQY
J gene: TRBJ2-3
V gene: TRBV7-9

CDR3 protein: ASSRQGYEQY
J gene: TRBJ2-7
V gene: TRBV5-1

CDR3 protein: ASSLLGGSPYEQY
J gene: TRBJ2-7
V gene: TRBV5-5

CDR3 protein: SARSSGRAKNIQY
J gene: TRBJ2-4
V gene: TRBV20-1

CDR3 protein: ASSMTDKTNTEAF
J gene: TRBJ1-1
V gene: TRBV12-3/TRBV12-4

CDR3 protein: ASSPLQGRGRADTQY
J gene: TRBJ2-3
V gene: TRBV3-1

CDR3 protein: ASSYGTERGTQY
J gene: TRBJ2-5
V gene: TRBV6-5

CDR3 protein: ASSISGDTQY
J gene: TRBJ2-3
V gene: TRBV5-1

CDR3 protein: ASSLASSGNTIY
J gene: TRBJ1-3
V gene: TRBV7-9

CDR3 protein: ASSPKTGNTEAF
J gene: TRBJ1-1
V gene: TRBV7-6

CDR3 protein: ASTKTGAGTGELF
J gene: TRBJ2-2
V gene: TRBV5-1